These 23 T cell receptor beta chains originate from one sample sequenced in a study of blood T cells in healthy people across ages. A sample-barcoded 5' primer and a J-beta primer mix were used in a second PCR of roughly 6 to 11 cycles. TCRdb called the 5' RACE reads again in MiXCR, with one record for every CDR3 protein. Found here are fewer than 2,000,000 distinct CDR3 sequences, roughly 30% of them singletons; the top ten hold approximately 10%. Sequenced sample: blood. The receptors were gathered from a woman in her 30s in good health.

Written as DNA, the CDR3 is TGTGCCAGCACCCTAGGACAGGGCTTGTCCTACGAGCAGTACTTC. This gives the protein CASTLGQGLSYEQYF. V usage is TRBV2 and J usage is TRBJ2-7, with 8 nucleotides matching TRBD1. The CDR3 runs to 15 residues. J lost 1 base, V lost 7 bases, and 9 bases had no gene match. Germline V lookup: CDR1 SNHLY, CDR2 FYNNEI. The full variable domain, in which reference TRBV2 and TRBJ2-7 provide the parts outside the CDR3, is EPEVTQTPSHQVTQMGQEVILRCVPISNHLYFYWYRQILGQKVEFLVSFYNNEISEKSEIFDDQFSVERPDGSNFTLKIRSTKLEDSAMYFCASTLGQGLSYEQYFGPGTRLTVT.

This clonotype has more than one count but fewer than ten. V and J are TRBV5-5 and TRBJ1-1; 7 bases line up with TRBD1. Unmatched junction bases numbered 6, after V lost 4 bases and J lost 6 bases. Germline loops: CDR1 SGHKS, CDR2 YYEKEE (reference sequence). The CDR3 loop spans 13 amino acids. The CDR3 here is CASSHDRVSEAFF. CDR3 nucleotides: TGTGCCAGCAGCCATGACAGGGTCTCTGAAGCTTTCTTT.

This clonotype was picked up a small number of times. The CDR3 here is CASSQEVLAASTDTQYF. For the CDR3, the DNA is TGCGCCAGCAGCCAAGAGGTTTTGGCGGCTAGCACAGATACGCAGTATTTT. V gene TRBV4-1 combines with J gene TRBJ2-3; unclear D gene. Trimming removed 0 bases from V and 0 bases from J, with 13 bases in between. CDR1 is MGHRA, CDR2 YSYEKL, per germline. The CDR3 contains 17 residues.

The chain couples TRBV2 to TRBJ2-5; either TRBD1 or TRBD2 may fit D (5 bases each). The CDR3 spans 15 residues. Per germline, CDR1 SNHLY and CDR2 FYNNEI. Trimming stripped 5 bases from V and 2 bases from J, with 15 bases between. The CDR3, as DNA: TGTGCCAGCAGTCAATTGAGGGGTCGGCAAGAGACCCAGTACTTC. Its protein product is CASSQLRGRQETQYF.

The chain combines TRBV20-1 with TRBJ1-2, with a weak D call TRBD1 (5 bases). The CDR3 is made up of 14 amino acids. Germline V gene lookup returns CDR1 DFQATT and CDR2 SNEGSKA (reference sequence). With 5 bases removed from V and 7 bases from J, the gap between germline ends came to 20 bases. The CDR3 here is CSAGDVRGLGGYTF. For the CDR3, the DNA is TGCAGTGCTGGGGATGTGAGGGGTCTGGGTGGCTACACCTTC.

This clonotype was counted only a few times. This chain uses TRBV29-1 with TRBJ1-2; D may be TRBD1 (5 bases). V was pared by 4 bases and J by 3 bases, with 18 bases between. Germline lookup yields CDR1 SQVTM and CDR2 ANQGSEA. The CDR3 contains 15 residues. CDR3 coding DNA: TGCAGCGTTGTCTTCCAGGGCAGGGTTGACTATGGCTACACCTTC. Translated, it gives CSVVFQGRVDYGYTF.

This clonotype was seen a handful of times. The chain uses TRBV12-3 or TRBV12-4 and TRBJ2-5; 8 bases are shared with TRBD1. The CDR3 has 16 residues. V lost 3 bases to trimming and J lost 1 base; unmatched junction nucleotides: 7. CDR3 bases: TGTGCCAGCAGTTTCGACAGGGGCGATCCCCAAGAGACCCAGTACTTC. Translated: CASSFDRGDPQETQYF.

As regards this clonotype: A much larger clone differs by one base, so this may be a read error. J is TRBJ1-5 and V is TRBV20-1; 8 bases fit TRBD1. Germline V gives CDR1 DFQATT, CDR2 SNEGSKA (reference sequence). Trimming took 7 bases from V and 6 from J; bases not matched to a gene: 8. CDR3 length equals 13 residues. CDR3 DNA: TGCAGTGTCCAGCCGCAGGGGGCTCAGCCCCAGCATTTT. This translates into CSVQPQGAQPQHF.

The V gene is TRBV11-2, the J gene TRBJ2-2; D tentatively fits TRBD1 or TRBD2 (5 bases each). The length of the CDR3 is 19 residues. CDR1 is SGHAT and CDR2 is FQNNGV in the germline V gene. V was shortened by 6 bases and J by 2 bases, with 25 bases between the two germline ends. CDR3 nucleotide sequence: TGTGCCAGCAGTCCCCGTGGGGCGTGGGGGTCTTTAAACACCGGGGAGCTGTTTTTT. Protein: CASSPRGAWGSLNTGELFF.

This clonotype showed up just a few times. This sequence joins TRBV7-9 and TRBJ1-1; D unclear. Germline assignment: CDR1 SEHNR and CDR2 FQNEAQ (reference sequence). V lost 0 bases and J lost 3, with 14 bases in between. CDR3 length: 16 residues. For the CDR3, the DNA is TGTGCCAGCAGCTTAGCGGTCCGGCTCCAGGACACTGAAGCTTTCTTT. The encoded protein is CASSLAVRLQDTEAFF.

In its sample, this clonotype was seen many times. The chain is built from TRBV12-3 or TRBV12-4 and TRBJ1-2; a possible D gene is TRBD1 (6 bases). This CDR3 contains 13 residues. V was shortened by 3 bases and J by 7 bases, with 12 bases between the two germline ends. The CDR3 reads CASSFGGRGGYTF. In nucleotides, the CDR3 is TGTGCCAGCAGTTTCGGGGGGCGAGGTGGCTACACCTTC.

This clonotype was counted between two and nine times. The chain recombines TRBV20-1 with TRBJ2-1; D is uncertain. The CDR3 contains 10 residues. Germline V gene sequence: CDR1 DFQATT, CDR2 SNEGSKA (reference sequence). V was shortened by 2 bases and J by 14 bases, with 10 bases between the two germline ends. The CDR3 reads CSARKGPKFF. The CDR3 nucleotides are TGCAGTGCTAGAAAGGGCCCAAAGTTCTTC.

The sample holds one count of this clonotype. The V call is TRBV10-3, the J call TRBJ2-5; 8 bases map to TRBD2. V was clipped by 5 bases and J by 6 bases; unmatched bases: 14. CDR1 is ENHRY and CDR2 is SYGVKD in the germline V gene. CDR3 size: 16 residues. In nucleotides, the CDR3 is TGTGCCATCAGTTCCGCCGGGGGGGAGGGACAAAAGACCCAGTACTTC. This translates into CAISSAGGEGQKTQYF.

The chain joins TRBV19 to TRBJ2-3; the D is unclear. Germline V CDR1 and CDR2: LNHDA, SQIVND (reference sequence). The CDR3 spans 15 residues. The ends were cut back, 5 bases at V and 2 bases at J, with 14 bases in the middle. CDR3 coding DNA: TGTGCCAGTAGTCTCCAGGACGCCTACACAGATACGCAGTATTTT. It encodes CASSLQDAYTDTQYF. The full variable domain, with the rest looked up from reference TRBV19 and TRBJ2-3, is DGGITQSPKYLFRKEGQNVTLSCEQNLNHDAMYWYRQDPGQGLRLIYYSQIVNDFQKGDIAEGYSVSREKKESFPLTVTSAQKNPTAFYLCASSLQDAYTDTQYFGPGTRLTVL.

This clonotype has only a few counts. J is TRBJ2-1 and V is TRBV24-1, with 7 bases aligning to TRBD2. Looked up from germline, CDR1 is KGHDR and CDR2 is SFDVKD. V was pared by 4 bases and J by 8 bases, with 13 bases of the junction left unmatched. This CDR3 has 16 amino acids. CDR3 sequence reads: CATSDPRAGVIDEQFF. CDR3 coding DNA: TGTGCCACCAGTGACCCCAGGGCGGGGGTTATCGATGAGCAGTTCTTC.

J is TRBJ2-6 and V is TRBV19, with no clear D. V gave up 0 bases and J gave up 2 bases, with 11 bases separating them. The V gene's germline CDR1 is LNHDA and CDR2 SQIVND (reference sequence). The CDR3 has 17 residues. As DNA, the CDR3 is TGTGCCAGTAGTATAGATCCCCGGGCTGCTGGGGCCAACGTCCTGACTTTC. Translating it yields CASSIDPRAAGANVLTF. Combining the CDR3 with reference TRBV19 and TRBJ2-6 gives the whole variable domain DGGITQSPKYLFRKEGQNVTLSCEQNLNHDAMYWYRQDPGQGLRLIYYSQIVNDFQKGDIAEGYSVSREKKESFPLTVTSAQKNPTAFYLCASSIDPRAAGANVLTFGAGSRLTVL.

This clonotype has ten or more counts. The chain combines TRBV29-1 with TRBJ2-5, with a weak D call TRBD1 (6 bases). Trimming cost V 4 bases and J 0 bases, with 21 bases left between them. CDR1 and CDR2 (germline): SQVTM, ANQGSEA. The CDR3 is 17 residues long. The CDR3 nucleotides are TGCAGCGTTGGCCCCCCGCAGGGGACAATGTACCAAGAGACCCAGTACTTC. Encoded protein: CSVGPPQGTMYQETQYF.

The chain links TRBV10-3 to TRBJ1-2, with a weak D call TRBD1 (6 bases). The CDR3 sequence is 13 residues long. The V gene lost 0 bases and the J gene lost 6 bases, with 8 bases spanning the gap. From germline, CDR1 is ENHRY and CDR2 SYGVKD. The DNA for the CDR3 is TGTGCCATCAGTGAGTCGAGGGGGGATGGCTACACCTTC. This gives the protein CAISESRGDGYTF.

This rearrangement joins TRBV14 to TRBJ2-7; D gene uncertain. The CDR3 contains 13 residues. Per the germline V gene, CDR1 is SGHDN and CDR2 is FVKESK. Trimming took off 1 base at V and 6 bases at J, with 10 bases between the two ends. DNA for the CDR3: TGTGCCAGCAGCCAAGTAGATGGTAGCGAGCAGTACTTC. It specifies CASSQVDGSEQYF.

As for this clonotype: The germline gene is not matched at one end of the junction; a read error may be the cause. The chain combines TRBV20-1 with TRBJ2-7, with D possibly being TRBD2 (5 bases). The CDR3 runs 13 residues. The germline gives CDR1 DFQATT, CDR2 SNEGSKA (reference sequence). Here the CDR3 reads CSTRDTSPYEQYF. The CDR3 bases are TGCAGTACTAGAGATACAAGTCCCTACGAGCAGTACTTC.

The J gene is TRBJ2-5, the V gene TRBV29-1; 9 bases fit TRBD1. The V segment lost 4 bases and the J segment 11 bases; nucleotides outside the gene matches: 8. Germline CDR1 reads SQVTM; CDR2 reads ANQGSEA. The CDR3 runs 12 residues. CDR3 sequence reads: CSVALGQGTQYF. The CDR3 bases are TGCAGCGTTGCTCTGGGACAGGGCACTCAGTACTTC.

The chain uses TRBV6-1 and TRBJ2-7; D gene unclear. This CDR3 is built from 12 residues. The germline V gene has CDR1 MNHNS and CDR2 SASEGT. Between the trimmed V and J ends, which lost 6 bases and 7 bases, there was a span of 13 bases. CDR3 in amino acids: CASRKESYEQYF. In DNA form, the CDR3 reads TGTGCCAGCAGGAAAGAATCGTATGAGCAGTACTTC.

The gene calls are TRBV27 and TRBJ2-3; D not certain. There are 15 residues in the CDR3. The V and J ends lost 7 bases and 1 base respectively, with 15 bases between them. The V gene's germline CDR1 is MNHEY and CDR2 SMNVEV (reference sequence). As DNA, the CDR3 is TGTGCCAGCACCCCTCTAGGTTTGGGCACAGATACGCAGTATTTT. This codes for CASTPLGLGTDTQYF.